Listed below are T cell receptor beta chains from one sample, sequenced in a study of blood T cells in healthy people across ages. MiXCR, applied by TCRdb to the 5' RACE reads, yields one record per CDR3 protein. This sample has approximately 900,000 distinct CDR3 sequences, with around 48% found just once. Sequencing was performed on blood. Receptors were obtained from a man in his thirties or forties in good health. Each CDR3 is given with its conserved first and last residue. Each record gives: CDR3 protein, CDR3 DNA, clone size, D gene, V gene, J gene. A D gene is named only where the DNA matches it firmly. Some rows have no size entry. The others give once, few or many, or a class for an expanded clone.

CATGRDGAGTYEQYF	TGTGCCACCGGCAGAGATGGGGCAGGAACCTACGAGCAGTACTTC	.	.	TRBV15	TRBJ2-7
CASSLGPTGGDTDTQYF	TGCGCCAGCAGCTTGGGCCCGACTGGCGGGGATACAGATACGCAGTATTTT	.	.	TRBV5-1	TRBJ2-3
CAGVRPKSGANVLTF	TGTGCCGGCGTCAGGCCCAAGTCTGGGGCCAACGTCCTGACTTTC	.	.	TRBV28	TRBJ2-6
CASSLRPANTGELFF	TGTGCCAGCAGCTTAAGACCTGCGAACACCGGGGAGCTGTTTTTT	.	.	TRBV7-6	TRBJ2-2
CASSLPTDSNQPQHF	TGTGCCAGCAGTCTTCCCACAGATAGCAATCAGCCCCAGCATTTT	.	.	TRBV28	TRBJ1-5
CSVAEGTGANGYTF	TGCAGCGTTGCGGAAGGGACAGGGGCGAATGGCTACACCTTC	.	TRBD1	TRBV29-1	TRBJ1-2
CASSLEGVRTDTQYF	TGTGCCAGCAGCTTAGAGGGGGTACGCACAGATACGCAGTATTTT	once	.	TRBV11-2	TRBJ2-3
CASSLDRNPADMEYF	TGTGCCAGCAGTCTGGACAGGAACCCAGCAGATATGGAGTATTTT	.	TRBD1	TRBV12-3/TRBV12-4	TRBJ2-3
CASRTGWGNTGELFF	TGTGCCAGCAGGACAGGGTGGGGGAACACCGGGGAGCTGTTTTTT	few	TRBD1	TRBV11-2	TRBJ2-2
CSAGAGGFYGYTF	TGCAGCGCCGGGGCAGGGGGATTCTATGGCTACACCTTC	.	TRBD1	TRBV29-1	TRBJ1-2
CASSGGTGQNTGTQYF	TGCGCCAGCAGCGGCGGCACGGGACAGAACACAGGTACGCAGTATTTT	.	TRBD1	TRBV5-1	TRBJ2-3
CASSASGKTNEQFF	TGTGCCAGCAGCGCTAGCGGGAAAACCAATGAGCAGTTCTTC	.	TRBD2	TRBV6-1	TRBJ2-1
CASSASRSRTSGVSSGANVLTF	TGTGCCAGCAGCGCCTCCCGATCCCGGACTAGCGGGGTTAGCTCTGGGGCCAACGTCCTGACTTTC	once	TRBD2	TRBV11-1	TRBJ2-6
CASSPLTNTYNEQFF	TGTGCCAGCAGCCCCCTAACTAATACCTACAATGAGCAGTTCTTC	.	.	TRBV6-2/TRBV6-3	TRBJ2-1
CASSFSRVTEAFF	TGTGCCAGCAGCTTTAGCCGGGTCACTGAAGCTTTCTTT	.	.	TRBV7-2	TRBJ1-1
CTSSQESSYYEQYF	TGTACCAGCAGCCAAGAATCCAGTTACTACGAGCAGTACTTC	once	.	TRBV3-1	TRBJ2-7
CSAREQGGYEKLFF	TGCAGTGCTAGAGAACAGGGAGGATACGAAAAACTGTTTTTT	.	.	TRBV20-1	TRBJ1-4
CASSPKDRLAGDNEQFF	TGTGCCAGCAGTCCGAAAGACCGACTAGCGGGGGACAATGAGCAGTTCTTC	.	TRBD2	TRBV2	TRBJ2-1
CATSAPGTSGSYNEQFF	TGTGCCACCAGTGCCCCGGGGACTAGCGGTTCCTACAATGAGCAGTTCTTC	few	TRBD2	TRBV24-1	TRBJ2-1
CSVDGGARGFGGYTF	TGCAGCGTTGATGGTGGGGCTAGGGGATTTGGAGGCTACACCTTC	few	.	TRBV29-1	TRBJ1-2
CASSMSGVGYGYTF	TGTGCTAGCTCAATGTCGGGGGTAGGATATGGCTACACCTTC	few	.	TRBV12-5	TRBJ1-2
CASRFGTGADNEKLFF	TGTGCCAGCAGATTCGGGACAGGGGCGGATAATGAAAAACTGTTTTTT	few	TRBD1	TRBV6-2/TRBV6-3	TRBJ1-4
CASSQDPGKAYKGQPQHF	TGCGCCAGCAGCCAAGATCCCGGAAAAGCATACAAAGGTCAGCCCCAGCATTTT	.	.	TRBV4-1	TRBJ1-5
CASSQVSQTRGANVLTF	TGTGCCAGCAGCCAAGTGTCCCAGACGAGAGGGGCCAACGTCCTGACTTTC	.	.	TRBV3-1	TRBJ2-6
CASSPIGEGEAFF	TGTGCCAGCAGTCCCATCGGGGAGGGGGAAGCTTTCTTT	.	.	TRBV6-1	TRBJ1-1
CASSGRGPQTQYF	TGTGCCAGCAGTGGTCGGGGTCCGCAGACCCAGTACTTC	.	.	TRBV2	TRBJ2-5
CASRRGAGELFF	TGTGCCAGCCGGAGGGGGGCCGGGGAGCTGTTTTTT	few	.	TRBV12-3/TRBV12-4	TRBJ2-2
CTTSRDIDRARNEQYF	TGTACCACCAGCAGAGACATAGACAGGGCGCGCAATGAGCAGTACTTC	.	TRBD1	TRBV15	TRBJ2-7
CAIRWTSSYEQYF	TGTGCCATCCGATGGACATCTTCCTACGAGCAGTACTTC	.	.	TRBV10-3	TRBJ2-7
CASSQSQRRGRVETQYF	TGTGCCAGCAGCCAATCACAAAGGAGGGGGCGCGTGGAGACCCAGTACTTC	.	.	TRBV4-2	TRBJ2-5
CASSWNRGREKLFF	TGTGCCAGCAGTTGGAACAGGGGGCGTGAAAAACTGTTTTTT	.	TRBD1	TRBV12-3/TRBV12-4	TRBJ1-4
CASSPIKELGYEQYF	TGCGCCAGCAGCCCCATTAAAGAGTTGGGCTACGAGCAGTACTTC	.	.	TRBV4-1	TRBJ2-7
CASSLGTGGIAGELFF	TGCGCCAGCAGCCTCGGGACAGGGGGGATCGCCGGGGAGCTGTTTTTT	few	TRBD1	TRBV4-1	TRBJ2-2
CASSLTPSPRVREQYF	TGTGCCAGCAGCTTAACACCAAGTCCCAGGGTGAGAGAGCAGTACTTC	few	.	TRBV7-8	TRBJ2-5
CASSSPRGRFDEQYF	TGTGCCAGCAGCTCGCCCAGGGGGAGGTTCGACGAGCAGTACTTC	.	.	TRBV6-6	TRBJ2-7
CATSRETYSNQPQHF	TGTGCCACCAGCCGTGAGACCTATAGCAATCAGCCCCAGCATTTT	few	.	TRBV15	TRBJ1-5
CSASPPDRAYEQYF	TGCAGTGCTAGCCCTCCCGACAGGGCCTACGAGCAGTACTTC	.	TRBD1	TRBV20-1	TRBJ2-7
CASRWGADGYTF	TGTGCCAGCAGGTGGGGGGCTGATGGCTACACCTTC	once	.	TRBV5-6	TRBJ1-2
CSVETGGYGELFF	TGCAGCGTTGAAACAGGGGGCTACGGGGAGCTGTTTTTT	.	TRBD1	TRBV29-1	TRBJ2-2
CASRRGTGQETQYF	TGTGCCAGCAGACGAGGGACAGGCCAAGAGACCCAGTACTTC	few	TRBD1	TRBV12-3/TRBV12-4	TRBJ2-5
CSAPPPGLAVYEQYF	TGCAGTGCGCCTCCTCCGGGACTAGCGGTTTACGAGCAGTACTTC	once	TRBD2	TRBV20-1	TRBJ2-7
CASSLLGGPETQYF	TGTGCCAGCAGTTTATTAGGGGGTCCAGAGACCCAGTACTTC	few	.	TRBV28	TRBJ2-5
CASRVVPTNEKLFF	TGTGCCAGCAGGGTCGTGCCAACTAATGAAAAACTGTTTTTT	.	.	TRBV27	TRBJ1-4
CSVIRDSYEQYF	TGCAGCGTCATCCGGGACAGTTACGAGCAGTACTTC	few	TRBD1	TRBV29-1	TRBJ2-7
CASSLGFGDGFSYEQYF	TGTGCCAGCAGCCTTGGTTTTGGGGACGGATTCTCCTACGAGCAGTACTTC	.	.	TRBV7-6	TRBJ2-7
CAISDWGPTYEQYF	TGTGCCATCAGTGATTGGGGGCCGACCTACGAGCAGTACTTC	.	.	TRBV10-3	TRBJ2-7
CASSYFGTAGSPLHF	TGTGCCAGCAGTTACTTCGGGACAGCCGGTTCACCCCTCCACTTT	.	TRBD1	TRBV6-5	TRBJ1-6
CASRTQGETQYF	TGTGCCAGCAGGACCCAGGGAGAGACCCAGTACTTC	.	.	TRBV28	TRBJ2-5
CASSQVGVETQYF	TGCGCCAGCAGCCAAGTAGGGGTAGAGACCCAGTACTTC	few	.	TRBV4-1	TRBJ2-5
CASSLGPAETEAFF	TGTGCCAGCAGTTTAGGACCCGCAGAGACTGAAGCTTTCTTT	once	.	TRBV6-6	TRBJ1-1
CASSPAAGAKNIQYF	TGTGCCAGCAGCCCGGCCGCCGGAGCCAAAAACATTCAGTACTTC	.	.	TRBV11-1	TRBJ2-4
CASSLGLTPKGYNEQFF	TGTGCCAGCAGCTTAGGCTTGACCCCAAAGGGGTACAATGAGCAGTTCTTC	.	.	TRBV7-2	TRBJ2-1
CASSQQGHLPAVYGYTF	TGTGCCAGCAGTCAACAGGGCCATCTCCCCGCGGTCTATGGCTACACCTTC	few	.	TRBV27	TRBJ1-2
CASSPGIGAAQYF	TGTGCCAGCTCACCAGGCATCGGGGCGGCCCAGTACTTC	.	.	TRBV18	TRBJ2-5
CASSQSTGLEQYF	TGCGCCAGCAGCCAGAGTACGGGGCTCGAGCAGTACTTC	few	.	TRBV4-3	TRBJ2-7
CASSIQSSGANVLTF	TGTGCCAGCTCCATACAGAGCTCTGGGGCCAACGTCCTGACTTTC	.	.	TRBV6-6	TRBJ2-6